These 13 T cell receptor beta chains originate from one sample sequenced in a study of spatial heterogeneity in lung cancer. TCRdb reprocessed the 5' RACE reads via MiXCR and lists one record per CDR3 protein. The repertoire holds roughly 91,000 distinct CDR3 sequences, about 20% seen once, with about 6.8% in the top ten. As for time point: sample taken at primary tumor resection. Researchers sequenced whole RNA taken from tumor, nontumor lung or frozen PBMC without sorting. The sequences come from PBMCs, collected at surgery. These receptors were obtained from a male donor with early-stage non-small cell lung cancer.

The V and J genes are TRBV11-2 and TRBJ2-1; D may be TRBD2 (5 bases). Trimming pared 3 bases from V and 1 base from J, leaving 7 bases between. The CDR3 covers 14 residues. Germline V gene data show CDR1 as SGHAT and CDR2 as FQNNGV. The CDR3 DNA reads as TGTGCCAGCAGCTTGGAGGTTTCCTACAATGAGCAGTTCTTC. Translating it yields CASSLEVSYNEQFF.

This clonotype was detected a few times. The chain is built from TRBV12-3 or TRBV12-4 and TRBJ1-4, with D tentatively TRBD1 (5 bases). The CDR3 extends over 16 amino acids. V was shortened by 6 bases and J by 8 bases, with 22 bases between the two germline ends. CDR3 coding DNA: TGTGCCAGCAGCTCAGGGACCGCCCACTCGGGAGAAAAACTGTTTTTT. Protein: CASSSGTAHSGEKLFF.

This clonotype was counted only a few times. The rearrangement uses TRBV29-1 and TRBJ2-2; a weak D match, TRBD2 (5 bases). In germline, CDR1 is SQVTM, CDR2 ANQGSEA. The CDR3 extends over 16 amino acids. The V end was cut by 5 bases, the J end by 6 bases, with 22 bases between. DNA for the CDR3: TGCAGCGTTAGTAGGAGGAGGCCCACTGGACCCGGGGAGCTGTTTTTT. Translation: CSVSRRRPTGPGELFF.

In its sample, this clonotype was seen a few times. This sequence joins TRBV9 and TRBJ2-1; TRBD2 aligns across 12 bases. Trimming cost V 4 bases and J 4 bases; bases outside gene matches: 9. CDR3 length: 17 residues. CDR1 and CDR2 (germline): SGDLS, YYNGEE. In nucleotides, the CDR3 is TGTGCCAGCAGCCGGACTAGCGGGGCAAGGGCTTACAATGAGCAGTTCTTC. Protein product: CASSRTSGARAYNEQFF.

This clonotype is classed as medium-sized (0.01 to 0.1%). V is TRBV5-6 and J is TRBJ1-1; 8 bases match TRBD1. V was clipped by 6 bases and J by 3 bases; unmatched bases: 7. The length of the CDR3 is 14 residues. The V gene's germline CDR1 is SGHDT and CDR2 YYEEEE. CDR3 nucleotide sequence: TGTGCCAGCATCCCGGACAGGGCGTACACTGAAGCTTTCTTT. The encoded protein is CASIPDRAYTEAFF.

This clonotype was counted only a few times. The chain couples TRBV4-3 to TRBJ1-2, with D possibly matching TRBD1 (6 bases). This CDR3 comprises 14 residues. The V gene's germline CDR1 is LGHNA and CDR2 YSLEER. V gave up 0 bases and J gave up 2 bases, with 7 bases separating them. CDR3 in DNA: TGCGCCAGCAGCCAAGACAGGGGAAACTATGGCTACACCTTC. Amino acid sequence: CASSQDRGNYGYTF.

This chain uses TRBV11-2 with TRBJ1-2; TRBD1 might be the D (5 bases). The V end was cut by 7 bases, the J end by 8 bases, with 20 bases between. The CDR3 is 14 amino acids. CDR1 and CDR2 from the germline V gene are SGHAT and FQNNGV. For the CDR3, the DNA is TGTGCCAGCACCCAACCCTCGGGGCTGGGGGGCTACACCTTC. It encodes CASTQPSGLGGYTF.

This clonotype was observed many times. The chain combines TRBV28 with TRBJ2-3, with TRBD2 matching 7 bases. Germline-derived CDR1 and CDR2 are MDHEN and SYDVKM. Unmatched junction bases numbered 4, after V lost 2 bases and J lost 2 bases. The CDR3 extends over 15 amino acids. This CDR3 reads CASSLPLAATDTQYF. CDR3 bases: TGTGCCAGCAGTTTACCTCTAGCGGCCACAGATACGCAGTATTTT. Full variable domain (remainder filled in from reference TRBV28 and TRBJ2-3): DVKVTQSSRYLVKRTGEKVFLECVQDMDHENMFWYRQDPGLGLRLIYFSYDVKMKEKGDIPEGYSVSREKKERFSLILESASTNQTSMYLCASSLPLAATDTQYFGPGTRLTVL.

This chain links TRBV7-3 with TRBJ2-6; D call uncertain. V lost 2 bases to trimming and J lost 1 base, with 9 bases between them. This CDR3 has 16 residues. Germline-derived CDR1 and CDR2 are SGHTA and FQGTGA. In DNA, the CDR3 is TGTGCCAGCAGCTTATTACAGACATCTGGGGCCAACGTCCTGACTTTC. Translation gives CASSLLQTSGANVLTF.

This clonotype was seen more than once but under ten times. The chain employs TRBV5-1 and TRBJ2-6; D not certain. The V gene lost 5 bases and the J gene lost 0 bases, with 9 bases spanning the gap. The CDR3 is 15 residues long. Per the germline V gene, CDR1 is SGHRS and CDR2 is YFSETQ. The CDR3 region is CASSDKSSGANVLTF. CDR3 DNA sequence: TGCGCCAGCAGTGACAAGAGCTCTGGGGCCAACGTCCTGACTTTC.

In this sample, this clonotype turned up a few times. V and J are TRBV4-3 and TRBJ2-2; TRBD2 is a possible D gene (6 bases). V lost 4 bases and J lost 0, with 9 bases in between. The germline V gene encodes CDR1 LGHNA and CDR2 YSLEER. The CDR3 is 15 amino acids. CDR3 sequence reads: CASSRGGANTGELFF. CDR3 sequence (DNA): TGCGCCAGCAGCCGAGGCGGGGCGAACACCGGGGAGCTGTTTTTT.

This clonotype has just a few counts. The chain couples TRBV21-1 to TRBJ1-1. TRBV21-1 has pseudogene status. CDR3 length: 11 amino acids. CDR3 sequence (DNA): TGTGCCAGCAGCAAGTACAATGAAGCTTTCTTT. Translating gives CASSKYNEAFF.

The gene calls are TRBV7-9 and TRBJ2-7; D unresolved. Trimming pared 3 bases from V and 1 base from J, leaving 10 bases between. The CDR3 runs 14 residues. Germline loops: CDR1 SEHNR, CDR2 FQNEAQ (reference sequence). Here the CDR3 reads CASSFRPGSYEQYF. Written as DNA, the CDR3 is TGTGCCAGCAGCTTTCGCCCTGGATCCTACGAGCAGTACTTC.